The clone carrying this T cell receptor (beta chain) has a handful of counts. Noted time point: sample taken at primary tumor resection. Whole RNA came from tumor, nontumor lung or frozen PBMC and was sequenced without being sorted. Approximately 70 TRACERx patients with early, untreated non-small cell lung cancer donated samples. The sample comes from a study of spatial heterogeneity in lung cancer. Germline CDR1 reads KGHDR; CDR2 reads SFDVKD. The germline V and J ends were trimmed by 3 bases and 6 bases, with 7 bases remaining between them. The CDR3 covers 13 residues. Unique molecular identifiers tagged every individual TCR cDNA molecule. TCRdb reanalysed the 5' RACE reads using MiXCR and keeps one entry per CDR3 protein. The sample has roughly 82,000 distinct CDR3 sequences; around an eighth are singletons.

The input for sequencing was PBMCs, taken at surgery. The V gene is TRBV24-1, the J gene TRBJ2-2; D perhaps matches TRBD2 (5 bases). The source is a male donor with early-stage non-small cell lung cancer. The CDR3 sequence: CATSDRLPGELFF. The CDR3, as DNA: TGTGCCACCAGTGATCGACTACCCGGGGAGCTGTTTTTT.